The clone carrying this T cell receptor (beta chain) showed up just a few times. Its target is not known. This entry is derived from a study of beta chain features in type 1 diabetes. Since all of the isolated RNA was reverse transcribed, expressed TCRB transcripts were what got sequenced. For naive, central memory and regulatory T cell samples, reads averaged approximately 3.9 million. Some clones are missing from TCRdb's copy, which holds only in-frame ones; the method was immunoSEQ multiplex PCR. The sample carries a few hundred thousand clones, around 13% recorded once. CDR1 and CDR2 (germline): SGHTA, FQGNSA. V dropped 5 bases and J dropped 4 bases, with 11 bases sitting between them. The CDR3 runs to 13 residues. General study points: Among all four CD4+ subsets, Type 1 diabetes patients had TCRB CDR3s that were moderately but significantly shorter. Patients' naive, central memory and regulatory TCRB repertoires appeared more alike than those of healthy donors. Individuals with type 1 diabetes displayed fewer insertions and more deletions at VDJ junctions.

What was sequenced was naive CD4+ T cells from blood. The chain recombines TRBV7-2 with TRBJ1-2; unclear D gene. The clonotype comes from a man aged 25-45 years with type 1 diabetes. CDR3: CASSPRTTYGYTF. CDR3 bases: TGTGCCAGCAGCCCCCGGACTACCTATGGCTACACCTTC.